This TCR beta chain was captured in a study of T cells in Graves' hyperthyroidism and ophthalmopathy. Regarding the study as a whole: Also found in blood were most expanded thyroid clonotypes above 0.001.

V gave up 6 bases and J gave up 8 bases, with 13 bases separating them. This CDR3 contains 12 residues. Germline loops: CDR1 MNHNS, CDR2 SASEGT. It was uncontrolled infection, other autoimmune disease, pregnancy or lactation that excluded patients. Diagnosing involved the use of clinical symptoms, serum thyroxine and TRAb, thyroid ultrasound and orbital computed tomography. A roughly 9.1 ml volume of fresh peripheral blood provided the PBMCs. This clonotype was counted only a few times. Antigen unknown. Amplification of TCR beta CDR3 regions used RNA as the template. RT-PCR in the first round (using the HTBI primer set) targeted the TCR CDR3. MiXCR, run by TCRdb on the multiplex PCR reads, gives a single entry per CDR3 protein. The table has a few hundred thousand distinct CDR3 sequences, 15% to 20% seen once; the top ten hold 25% to 30%.

Sequenced sample: blood. This chain connects TRBV6-1 to TRBJ1-2; D is unresolved. This clonotype was sampled from a woman in her thirties with Graves' ophthalmopathy. The CDR3 bases are TGTGCCAGCAGGAAGACTGTGGGAGGCTACACCTTC. Translated, it gives CASRKTVGGYTF.